Presented here are 20 T cell receptor beta chains from one specimen sequenced in a study of cytomegalovirus exposure and HLA in healthy donors (dated by TCRdb to 2016 to 2017). Receptor libraries were prepared by the immunoSEQ multiplex PCR assay. A mixture of 60 forward primers for TCR Vbeta segments and 13 reverse primers for TCR Jbeta segments was used in the multiplex PCR. TCRdb retrieved this table from immuneACCESS and kept in-frame rearrangements only. Not all clones are present; in checked studies, unresolved V genes account for under half, and no reason is known for the remainder. In this sample the table shows under 200,000 clones, 65% to 85% of which occur a single time. Around 0.8% of the sample belongs to the ten largest clones. Sequenced: PBMCs. The receptors were gathered from a woman between 18 and 29 years old in good health and CMV-seronegative.

The chain is built from TRBV10-3 and TRBJ2-7; 8 bases align to TRBD1. Unmatched junction bases numbered 9, after V lost 6 bases and J lost 2 bases. This CDR3 is built from 15 residues. Germline V gene sequence: CDR1 ENHRY, CDR2 SYGVKD. This CDR3 reads CAISGRGTGTYEQYF. The CDR3 DNA is TGTGCCATCAGCGGACGCGGGACAGGCACCTACGAGCAGTACTTC.

The genes are TRBV2 and TRBJ1-6; 7 positions agree with TRBD1. Germline assignment: CDR1 SNHLY and CDR2 FYNNEI. With 1 base clipped from V and 10 bases from J, the junction kept 7 bases outside the gene matches. The CDR3 covers 15 residues. The CDR3 is CASSEETGPISPLHF. In nucleotides, the CDR3 is TGTGCCAGCAGTGAAGAGACAGGGCCAATCTCACCCCTCCACTTT. The complete variable domain, with remaining parts taken from reference TRBV2 and TRBJ1-6, reads EPEVTQTPSHQVTQMGQEVILRCVPISNHLYFYWYRQILGQKVEFLVSFYNNEISEKSEIFDDQFSVERPDGSNFTLKIRSTKLEDSAMYFCASSEETGPISPLHFGNGTRLTVT.

Concerning this clone: The same CDR3 also results from other DNA sequences found in this sample. The chain recombines TRBV28 with TRBJ1-1; D gene uncertain. Trimming removed 3 bases at V and 3 bases at J, with 5 bases between. The germline gives CDR1 MDHEN, CDR2 SYDVKM. The CDR3 has 12 residues. CDR3 DNA: TGTGCCAGCAGTTTGCTACACACTGAAGCTTTCTTT. Its translation: CASSLLHTEAFF.

This chain joins TRBV15 and TRBJ1-3; D uncertain. Germline CDR1 is LNHNV and CDR2 is YYDKDF (reference sequence). V lost 0 bases to trimming and J lost 5 bases, with 11 bases between them. This CDR3 has 15 residues. In nucleotides, the CDR3 is TGTGCCACCAGCAGAGATAGAGGGTTTAGAAACACCATATATTTT. Translating gives CATSRDRGFRNTIYF.

The gene calls are TRBV4-2 and TRBJ2-2; TRBD2 matches 8 bases. The CDR3 covers 15 residues. J was trimmed by 4 bases and V by 4 bases; bases with no gene match: 5. CDR1 and CDR2 (germline): LGHNA, YNFKEQ. In DNA form, the CDR3 reads TGTGCCAGCAGCCTACAGACTAGCGTCACCGGGGAGCTGTTTTTT. This gives the protein CASSLQTSVTGELFF.

The chain employs TRBV5-6 and TRBJ2-1; 7 nucleotides agree with TRBD2. V trimming: 4 bases; J trimming: 4 bases; junction bases outside the gene matches: 11. The germline gives CDR1 SGHDT, CDR2 YYEEEE. The CDR3 is 16 residues long. CDR3 in DNA: TGTGCCAGCAGCCCGTTGTCCTGGGAGGGGTACAATGAGCAGTTCTTC. This sequence encodes CASSPLSWEGYNEQFF.

Here the CDR3 DNA reads TGCGCCAGCAGCCAGGGGGGACTCAAAGATACGCAGTATTTT. This translates into CASSQGGLKDTQYF. The chain employs TRBV4-3 and TRBJ2-3; weak D call: TRBD2 (6 bases). The germline V gene encodes CDR1 LGHNA and CDR2 YSLEER. There are 14 residues in the CDR3. V lost 3 bases to trimming and J lost 5 bases, with 12 bases between them.

Note on this clone: At one end the junction does not follow the germline gene, possibly because of a read error. V is TRBV14 and J is TRBJ2-1, with D possibly matching TRBD2 (6 bases). CDR1 and CDR2 (germline): SGHDN, FVKESK. The CDR3 covers 13 residues. CDR3 sequence reads: CASRQVAGGEQFF. The CDR3 bases are TGTGCCAGCAGGCAAGTGGCCGGGGGTGAGCAGTTCTTC.

The chain uses TRBV6-6 and TRBJ2-2, with D possibly being TRBD1 (5 bases). The CDR3 loop spans 14 amino acids. Looked up from germline, CDR1 is MNHNY and CDR2 is SVGAGI (reference sequence). V dropped 6 bases and J dropped 0 bases, with 8 bases sitting between them. The CDR3 is CASSLTANTGELFF. CDR3 DNA: TGTGCCAGCAGCTTGACAGCGAACACCGGGGAGCTGTTTTTT.

The chain employs TRBV13 and TRBJ2-1; 12 bases are a match to TRBD2. Unmatched junction bases numbered 1, after V lost 1 base and J lost 6 bases. CDR1 and CDR2 (germline): PRHDT, FYEKMQ (reference sequence). The CDR3 extends over 15 amino acids. The CDR3 sequence: CASSLELAGGNEQFF. The CDR3 nucleotides read TGTGCCAGCAGCTTAGAACTAGCGGGAGGCAATGAGCAGTTCTTC.

This rearrangement joins TRBV30 to TRBJ1-6; weak D call: TRBD1 (5 bases). Deletions cut 4 bases from V and 3 bases from J, with 10 bases between. This CDR3 has 14 amino acids. The V gene's germline CDR1 is GTSNPN and CDR2 SVGIG (reference sequence). In nucleotides, the CDR3 is TGTGCCTGGATCGACAGAGTCTATAATTCACCCCTCCACTTT. Amino acids: CAWIDRVYNSPLHF.

This clone was seen a few times. The chain links TRBV10-3 to TRBJ2-5; TRBD1 matches 7 bases. V lost 2 bases, J lost 0 bases, and 3 bases stayed unmatched. CDR1 is ENHRY, CDR2 SYGVKD, per germline. CDR3 length: 15 residues. CDR3 region: CAISELGQHQETQYF. CDR3 DNA: TGTGCCATCAGTGAGCTGGGACAGCACCAAGAGACCCAGTACTTC.

This clone has more than one count but fewer than ten. Here the CDR3 reads CASSELAGASNEQFF. CDR3 in DNA: TGTGCCAGCAGCGAACTAGCGGGAGCTAGCAATGAGCAGTTCTTC. This chain links TRBV9 with TRBJ2-1; 11 nucleotides align to TRBD2. The germline V gene encodes CDR1 SGDLS and CDR2 YYNGEE. CDR3 length: 15 amino acids. V dropped 3 bases and J dropped 6; count of bases not matched to a gene: 5.

With respect to this clone: The same CDR3 also results from other DNA sequences found in this sample. V and J are TRBV6-5 and TRBJ2-5; TRBD1 agrees at 8 bases. CDR1 MNHEY and CDR2 SVGAGI come from the germline V gene. The junction had 6 bases not matched to a gene; V was cut back by 8 bases and J by 7 bases. The CDR3 is made up of 12 amino acids. CDR3 amino acids: CASGQGRGTQYF. The CDR3 DNA reads as TGTGCCAGCGGACAGGGCCGCGGGACCCAGTACTTC.

The CDR3 DNA reads TGTGCCAGCAGCCCGCAGACAGGGGGGGACACTGAAGCTTTCTTT. Protein sequence: CASSPQTGGDTEAFF. J is TRBJ1-1 and V is TRBV7-9, with 9 bases matching TRBD1. Per the germline V gene, CDR1 is SEHNR and CDR2 is FQNEAQ (reference sequence). The CDR3 length is 15 residues. Trimming took 5 bases from V and 3 from J; bases not matched to a gene: 7.

The chain joins TRBV18 to TRBJ2-7; 7 bases fit TRBD2. The CDR3 length is 15 residues. V was clipped by 2 bases and J by 3 bases; unmatched bases: 7. The germline CDR1 and CDR2 sequences are KGHSH and LQKENI. CDR3: CASSPGGDRFYEQYF. DNA for the CDR3: TGTGCCAGCTCACCAGGGGGGGATAGGTTCTACGAGCAGTACTTC.

This rearrangement joins TRBV19 to TRBJ1-1, with a possible D match to TRBD1 (5 bases). Trimming removed 8 bases from V and 4 bases from J, with 23 bases in between. From germline, CDR1 is LNHDA and CDR2 SQIVND (reference sequence). The length of the CDR3 is 16 residues. CDR3 DNA: TGTGCCAGTGCGGACCCTTGGGGCCTCATGAGCACTGAAGCTTTCTTT. Its translation: CASADPWGLMSTEAFF.

The rearrangement joins TRBV4-1 to TRBJ1-5, with 7 bases aligning to TRBD1. Germline-derived CDR1 and CDR2 are MGHRA and YSYEKL. This CDR3 contains 17 residues. J lost 7 bases, V lost 0 bases, and 12 bases had no gene match. The CDR3 nucleotides are TGCGCCAGCAGCCAAGATGCCCGGACAGGAATGGGCCAGCCCCAGCATTTT. Amino acids: CASSQDARTGMGQPQHF.

The genes are TRBV28 and TRBJ2-3; D not certain. V dropped 6 bases and J dropped 3 bases, with 7 bases sitting between them. The CDR3 extends over 12 amino acids. CDR1 and CDR2 (germline): MDHEN, SYDVKM. CDR3 coding DNA: TGTGCCAGCAGAACCGGGACAGATACGCAGTATTTT. Translating it yields CASRTGTDTQYF.

This clone has just a few counts. CDR3 region: CASSFRTSGNTGELFF. The CDR3 DNA sequence: TGTGCCAGCAGTTTCAGGACTAGCGGGAATACCGGGGAGCTGTTTTTT. J is TRBJ2-2 and V is TRBV28, with TRBD2 identical over 12 bases. CDR1 MDHEN and CDR2 SYDVKM come from the germline V gene. This CDR3 is 16 amino acids long. Trimming cost V 3 bases and J 5 bases; bases outside gene matches: 4.